This entry describes one TCR beta chain. As yet, its antigen is unknown. The sample is drawn from a study of cytomegalovirus exposure and HLA in healthy donors. Overall study findings and caveats: Clonal expansion, a later analysis showed, was greater in HLA-associated TCR beta chains than in equally common others. Accurate predictions that matched the HLA-A and HLA-B alleles of most subjects were reportedly made from TCR beta sequences.

PCR primers comprised 60 Vbeta and 13 Jbeta primers. Generated by immunoSEQ multiplex PCR, the TCRdb table keeps only in-frame clones and is missing some. The sample includes 130,000 or so clones, 75% to 90% of them seen just once. The germline V gene encodes CDR1 SGHKS and CDR2 YYEKEE (reference sequence). Trimming cost V 3 bases and J 5 bases, with 9 bases left between them. The CDR3 extends over 13 amino acids. The chain is built from TRBV5-5 and TRBJ1-5, with D possibly TRBD1 on 6 matching bases. Sequenced: PBMCs. The TCR originated in a man aged 30-40 years in good health and CMV-seronegative. CDR3 amino acids: CASSSSGDQPQHF. The CDR3 bases are TGTGCCAGCAGCTCATCAGGGGATCAGCCCCAGCATTTT.